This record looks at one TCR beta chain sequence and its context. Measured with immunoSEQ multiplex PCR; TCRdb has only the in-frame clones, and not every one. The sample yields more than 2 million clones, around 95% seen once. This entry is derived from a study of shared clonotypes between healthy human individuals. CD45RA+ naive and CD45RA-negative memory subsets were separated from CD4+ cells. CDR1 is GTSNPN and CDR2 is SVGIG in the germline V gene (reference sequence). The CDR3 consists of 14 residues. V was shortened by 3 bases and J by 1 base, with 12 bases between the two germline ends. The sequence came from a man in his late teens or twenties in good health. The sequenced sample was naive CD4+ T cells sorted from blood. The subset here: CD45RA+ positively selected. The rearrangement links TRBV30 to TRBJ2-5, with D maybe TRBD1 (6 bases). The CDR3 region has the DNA TGTGCCTGGAGCCCCGGGACAAGCCAAGAGACCCAGTACTTC. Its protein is CAWSPGTSQETQYF.